The TCR beta chain described here comes from a study of blood T cell repertoires in COVID-19. Study overall: COVID-19 samples collected from the United States, Italy and Spain covered acute and convalescent phases. T cells, B-cell-depleted T cells, or PBMCs supplied cDNA or gDNA.

In the original processing: Reference gene primer amplification gave nucleated cell count estimates. The data were produced by immunoSEQ multiplex PCR, yet TCRdb's version contains in-frame clones alone and is incomplete. That table furnishes V, J and clone size, whereas the DNA furnished D and trimming. The sample shows hundreds of thousands of clones, about 87% of them seen only once. Enrolment of Seattle patients took place during active infection, and they were followed longitudinally. Germline trimming cut 2 bases from V and 2 bases from J; bases unmatched to any gene: 9. The CDR3 contains 16 residues. Per germline, CDR1 SGDLS and CDR2 YYNGEE.

This clonotype was sampled from a young woman with COVID-19, enrolled during active disease. What was sequenced was peripheral blood. This rearrangement joins TRBV9 to TRBJ2-7; 8 bases line up with TRBD2. The CDR3 DNA reads TGTGCCAGCAGCGTCCGTAGCGGGGTCACCCCCTACGAGCAGTACTTC. Amino acids: CASSVRSGVTPYEQYF.